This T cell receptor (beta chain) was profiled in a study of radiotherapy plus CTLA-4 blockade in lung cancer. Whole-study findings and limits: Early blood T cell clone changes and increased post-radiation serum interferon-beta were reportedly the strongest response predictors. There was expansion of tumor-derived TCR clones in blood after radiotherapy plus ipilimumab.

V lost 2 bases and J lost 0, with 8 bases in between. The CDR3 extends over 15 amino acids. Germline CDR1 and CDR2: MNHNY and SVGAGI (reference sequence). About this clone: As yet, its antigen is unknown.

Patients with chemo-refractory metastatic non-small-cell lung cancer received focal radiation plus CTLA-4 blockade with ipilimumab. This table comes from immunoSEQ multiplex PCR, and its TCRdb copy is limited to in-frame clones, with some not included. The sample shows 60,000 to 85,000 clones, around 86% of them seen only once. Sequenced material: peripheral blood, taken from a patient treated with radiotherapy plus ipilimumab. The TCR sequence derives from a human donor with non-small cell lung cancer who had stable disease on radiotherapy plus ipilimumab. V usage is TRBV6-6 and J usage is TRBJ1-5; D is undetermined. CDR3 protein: CASSYAVGSNQPQHF. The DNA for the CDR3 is TGTGCCAGCAGTTACGCTGTAGGTAGCAATCAGCCCCAGCATTTT.